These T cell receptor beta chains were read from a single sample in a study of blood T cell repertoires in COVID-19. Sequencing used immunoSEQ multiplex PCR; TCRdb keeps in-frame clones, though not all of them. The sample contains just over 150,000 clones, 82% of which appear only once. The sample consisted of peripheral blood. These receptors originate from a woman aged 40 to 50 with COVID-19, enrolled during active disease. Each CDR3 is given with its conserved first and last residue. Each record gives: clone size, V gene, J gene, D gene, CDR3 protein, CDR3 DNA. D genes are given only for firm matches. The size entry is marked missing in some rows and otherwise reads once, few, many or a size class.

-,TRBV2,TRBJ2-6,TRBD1,CASSELTGVGANVLTF,TGTGCCAGCAGCGAACTCACAGGGGTCGGGGCCAACGTCCTGACTTTC
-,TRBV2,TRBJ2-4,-,CASSRRDSARNIQYF,TGTGCCAGCAGTCGAAGGGACTCGGCTAGGAACATTCAGTACTTC
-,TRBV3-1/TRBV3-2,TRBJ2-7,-,CASSQGSATYEQYF,TGTGCCAGCAGCCAAGGTAGCGCCACCTACGAGCAGTACTTC
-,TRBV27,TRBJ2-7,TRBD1,CASRSTGLGEQYF,TGTGCCAGCAGGTCGACAGGGTTGGGTGAGCAGTACTTC
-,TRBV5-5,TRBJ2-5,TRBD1,CASSLQGLETQYF,TGTGCCAGCAGCTTACAGGGGCTGGAGACCCAGTACTTC
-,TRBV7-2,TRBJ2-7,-,CASSLVGKNEQYF,TGTGCCAGCAGCTTAGTTGGCAAAAACGAGCAGTACTTC
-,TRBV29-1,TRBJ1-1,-,CSAIRGTEAFF,TGCAGCGCCATAAGGGGGACTGAAGCTTTCTTT
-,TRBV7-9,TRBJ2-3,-,CASSLVGGHADTQYF,TGTGCCAGCAGCTTAGTTGGGGGACACGCAGATACGCAGTATTTT
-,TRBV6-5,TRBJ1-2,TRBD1,CASTQTGNGYTF,TGTGCCAGCACCCAGACAGGGAACGGCTACACCTTC
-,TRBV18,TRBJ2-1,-,CASRGSTNYNEQFF,TGTGCCAGCCGCGGGTCAACCAACTACAATGAGCAGTTCTTC
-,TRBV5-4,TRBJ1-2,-,CASSLQVGRENGYTF,TGTGCCAGCAGCTTGCAGGTCGGAAGAGAGAATGGCTACACCTTC
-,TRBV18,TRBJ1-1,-,CASSPVGGGRGTEAFF,TGTGCCAGCTCACCTGTGGGCGGGGGAAGGGGCACTGAAGCTTTCTTT
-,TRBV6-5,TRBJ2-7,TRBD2,CACGPTGTSDYEQYF,TGTGCCTGTGGCCCAACCGGGACTAGCGACTACGAGCAGTACTTC
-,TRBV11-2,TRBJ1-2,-,CASSLRAAGPNYGYTF,TGTGCCAGCAGCTTACGTGCGGCGGGCCCTAACTATGGCTACACCTTC
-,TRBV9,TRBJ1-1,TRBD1,CASSPGTGLGTEAFF,TGTGCCAGCAGCCCCGGGACAGGGTTGGGCACTGAAGCTTTCTTT
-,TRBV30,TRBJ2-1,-,CAWIDGGHYNEQFF,TGTGCCTGGATAGACGGGGGGCATTACAATGAGCAGTTCTTC
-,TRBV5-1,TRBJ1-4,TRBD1,CASSFSRPTGTGDEKLFF,TGCGCCAGCAGCTTTTCCCGACCGACCGGGACAGGGGATGAAAAACTGTTTTTT
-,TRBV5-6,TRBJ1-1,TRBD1,CASSWGQLLPEAFF,TGTGCCAGCAGCTGGGGACAGCTTTTACCTGAAGCTTTCTTT
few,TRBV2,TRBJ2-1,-,CASSGFERRDPREQFF,TGTGCCAGCAGTGGGTTCGAAAGGCGGGACCCGAGGGAGCAGTTCTTC
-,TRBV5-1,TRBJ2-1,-,CASSGNQGNEQFF,TGCGCCAGCAGCGGGAACCAGGGAAATGAGCAGTTCTTC
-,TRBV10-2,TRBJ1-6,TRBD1,CATRGQTRDRSSPLHF,TGCGCCACCAGGGGGCAAACCCGGGACAGGAGTTCACCCCTCCACTTT
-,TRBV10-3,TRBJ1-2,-,CAVGTQGKGGYTF,TGTGCCGTTGGAACTCAGGGAAAAGGCGGCTACACCTTC
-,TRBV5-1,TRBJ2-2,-,CASSSRSQGFSAPDTGELFF,TGCGCCAGCAGCTCTCGGTCCCAGGGGTTTTCGGCACCCGACACCGGGGAGCTGTTTTTT
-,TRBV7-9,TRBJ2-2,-,CASSFRFRNTGELFF,TGTGCCAGCAGCTTTCGGTTCCGGAACACCGGGGAGCTGTTTTTT
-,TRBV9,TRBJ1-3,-,CASSVADSGNTIYF,TGTGCCAGCAGCGTCGCGGATTCTGGAAACACCATATATTTT
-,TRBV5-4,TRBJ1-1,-,CASSFGGTGSTEAFF,TGTGCCAGCAGCTTTGGGGGTACAGGGTCCACTGAAGCTTTCTTT
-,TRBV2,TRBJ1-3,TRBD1,CASSGQGLSGNTIYF,TGTGCCAGCAGTGGACAGGGGCTCTCTGGAAACACCATATATTTT
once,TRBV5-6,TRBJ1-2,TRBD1,CAIIRDRVCYGYTF,TGTGCCATTATTAGGGACAGGGTATGCTATGGCTACACCTTC
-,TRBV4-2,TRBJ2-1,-,CASSQEAGRPYNEQFF,TGTGCCAGCAGCCAAGAGGCCGGGAGACCCTACAATGAGCAGTTCTTC
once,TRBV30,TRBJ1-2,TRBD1,CAWNTGGGSYGYTF,TGTGCCTGGAACACAGGGGGCGGGAGCTATGGCTACACCTTC
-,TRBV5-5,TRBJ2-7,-,CASSSGSPPSEQYF,TGTGCCAGCAGTTCCGGGAGTCCCCCCTCCGAGCAGTACTTC
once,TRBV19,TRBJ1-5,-,CASSIEGGWGDRNQPQHF,TGTGCCAGTAGTATAGAAGGGGGATGGGGTGATCGCAATCAGCCCCAGCATTTT
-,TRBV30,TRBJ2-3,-,CAWSEIVADTQYF,TGTGCCTGGAGTGAAATAGTCGCAGATACGCAGTATTTT
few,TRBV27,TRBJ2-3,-,CASRSRAYTSTDTQYF,TGTGCCAGCCGTTCCAGGGCTTATACTAGCACAGATACGCAGTATTTT
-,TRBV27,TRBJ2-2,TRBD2,CASSSGTSGGELFF,TGTGCCAGCAGTTCGGGGACTAGCGGCGGGGAGCTGTTTTTT
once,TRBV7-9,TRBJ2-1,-,CASSPPDSFDNEQFF,TGTGCCAGCAGCCCGCCGGACTCTTTTGACAATGAGCAGTTCTTC
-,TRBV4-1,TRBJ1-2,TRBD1,CASSQPGQNYGYTF,TGCGCCAGCAGCCAGCCGGGACAGAACTATGGCTACACCTTC
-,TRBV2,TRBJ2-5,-,CASSEQGIQETQYF,TGTGCCAGCAGTGAACAGGGGATCCAAGAGACCCAGTACTTC
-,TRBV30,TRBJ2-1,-,CAWSVYLYNEQFF,TGTGCCTGGAGTGTGTATCTGTACAATGAGCAGTTCTTC